This TCR beta chain originates from a study of regulatory T cells in long-lasting Graves disease listed by TCRdb under 2021. Background for the entire study: In the newly diagnosed Graves' disease group, patients had been taking antithyroid drugs for less than 3 months. This study used TCR sequencing and RNA sequencing of peripheral blood to compare persistent Graves' disease patients against newly diagnosed Graves' disease patients. The study was conducted in China and was registered as a clinical trial. A total of roughly 35 samples were covered by TCR sequencing, comprising around 13 persistent and 20 or so newly diagnosed Graves' disease patients.

The library relied on multiplex PCR. Sequencing used an Illumina HiSeq 4000. CDR3 regions were amplified by Arm-PCR with iRepertoire HTBI primers to construct TCR beta libraries. Gel purification was performed on PCR products prior to sequencing. The study's processing was this. Across samples, approximately 68 TRBV and 13 to 15 TRBJ segments were identified and used for gene usage analysis of CDR3 amino acid clonotypes. COPE and FqMerger were used to merge filtered high-quality paired reads into contigs. Contigs were aligned with BLAST to IMGT TRBV, TRBD and TRBJ reference genes, and CDR3 was defined per IMGT. Any clonotype with a frequency above 0.1% was counted as a highly expanded clone. Repertoire diversity was measured by Shannon entropy, and V-J evenness by the Gini coefficient. A clonotype was considered public if more than one individual shared it. TCRdb passed the public sequencing reads through fastp at Q25 and MiXCR, retaining productive beta sequences. Rows are combined by CDR3 protein, so each entry shows the most common genes and DNA. The V and J calls were not made by the authors but by TCRdb's processing. For this sample the table gives under 250,000 distinct CDR3 sequences, of which 20% to 25% were detected only once. About 15% of the sample rests with the top ten.

The research as a whole found: TRBV28, TRBJ1-2 and TRBJ2-5 were preferentially used in persistent disease, while TRBV20-1 and TRBJ2-1 were favored in newly diagnosed disease. Because the primary lesion, thyroid tissue, could not be accessed, the study looked at peripheral blood alone. Persistent Graves' disease patients showed lower TCR Shannon entropy and fewer highly expanded clones than newly diagnosed patients, suggesting clonal expansion. The authors noted that the small sample size was a limitation that may lower accuracy. More public clonotypes were shared among persistent patients (over 2,500) than among newly diagnosed patients (more than 950). Only the TCR beta chain was sequenced and analyzed.

This clonotype was counted a few times. The clone's antigen remains unknown. Qualities for individual bases were not recorded, and no much larger clone is one base off. V loses 10 bases at its end and J loses 5 bases; junction bases beyond the gene matches: 9. Spanning cysteine to phenylalanine, the CDR3 consists of 13 amino acids. The entry retains the CDR3 DNA only, 39 bases that are in frame from base 1. The germline V gene specifies KGHDR as CDR1 and SFDVKD as CDR2. Taken with the paper, the label for time point translates to: newly diagnosed GD, antithyroid drugs for less than 3 months. For both TCR sequencing and RNA sequencing, RNA was extracted from PBMCs using TRIzol. The diagnosis of Graves' disease followed American Thyroid Association guidelines. Recruitment of patients was carried out at an endocrinology department in Xi'an, China. Each patient gave 8.5 to 9.5 milliliters of peripheral blood, collected in an EDTA anticoagulant tube. Ficoll Paque Plus density gradient separation was used to isolate PBMCs, and no further T cell sorting was performed. An Agilent 2100 Bioanalyzer and agarose gel were used to assess RNA quality, and a NanoDrop 2000 was used to measure RNA concentration.

The TCR originated in a female donor with Graves disease. The input for sequencing was peripheral blood mononuclear cells (PBMCs), taken at new diagnosis, from a patient treated with antithyroid drugs. The chain is assembled from TRBV24-1 and TRBJ1-1, and 7 bases in between align with TRBD1. The sequenced DNA: TGTGCCACTTCAACAGGGGTGGGAACTGAAGCTTTCTTT. This codes for CATSTGVGTEAFF.